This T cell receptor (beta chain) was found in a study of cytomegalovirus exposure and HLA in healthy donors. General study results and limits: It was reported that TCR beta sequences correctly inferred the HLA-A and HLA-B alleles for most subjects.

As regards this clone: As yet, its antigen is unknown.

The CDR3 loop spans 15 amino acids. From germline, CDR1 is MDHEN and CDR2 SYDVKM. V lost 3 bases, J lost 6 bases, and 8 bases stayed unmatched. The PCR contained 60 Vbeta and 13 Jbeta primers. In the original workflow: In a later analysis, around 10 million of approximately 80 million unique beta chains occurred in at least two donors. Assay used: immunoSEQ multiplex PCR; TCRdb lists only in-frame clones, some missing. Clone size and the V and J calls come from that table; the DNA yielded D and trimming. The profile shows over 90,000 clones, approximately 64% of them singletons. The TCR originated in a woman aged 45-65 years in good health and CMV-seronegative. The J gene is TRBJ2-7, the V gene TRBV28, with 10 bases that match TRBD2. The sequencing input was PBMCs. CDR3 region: CASSFLLAGAGEQYF. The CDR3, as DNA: TGTGCCAGCAGTTTTCTGCTAGCGGGAGCGGGCGAGCAGTACTTC.